This T cell receptor beta chain derives from a study of identical twins. Findings and caveats of the study: The abundant beta clonotypes from cord blood had fewer insertions, and memory repertoires had none of this.

Each donor was a healthy Caucasian. A note on this clonotype: Antigen specificity is unknown.

TCRdb independently ran MiXCR on the 5' RACE reads; one entry per CDR3 protein. The sample has roughly 230,000 distinct CDR3 sequences, about 8.3% seen once. Germline loops: CDR1 MDHEN, CDR2 SYDVKM. The CDR3 contains 13 residues. V gave up 4 bases and J gave up 2 bases, with 6 bases separating them. These sequences were also reported in another study, on yellow fever vaccine responses in identical twins. That report notes: Twin vaccine T cell responses reportedly seemed partly convergent, partly personalized.

The chain has TRBV28 and TRBJ2-1; no firm D call. The source material was CD8+ T cells sorted from blood. This receptor was obtained from a woman under 30 in good health. CDR3 sequence reads: CASSSTTYNEQFF. The DNA for the CDR3 is TGTGCCAGCAGTTCCACGACCTACAATGAGCAGTTCTTC. Combining the CDR3 with reference TRBV28 and TRBJ2-1 gives the whole variable domain DVKVTQSSRYLVKRTGEKVFLECVQDMDHENMFWYRQDPGLGLRLIYFSYDVKMKEKGDIPEGYSVSREKKERFSLILESASTNQTSMYLCASSSTTYNEQFFGPGTRLTVL.